The 30 T cell receptor beta chains listed next were all sequenced from one sample in a study of T cells in Graves' hyperthyroidism and ophthalmopathy. Amplification targeted TCR beta CDR3 regions from RNA transcripts. Initially, a first-round RT-PCR of the TCR CDR3 employed the HTBI primer set. TCRdb analysed the multiplex PCR reads with MiXCR anew, one entry per CDR3 protein. Of hundreds of thousands of distinct CDR3 sequences in the sample, about 15% were seen once. The sequenced sample was blood. The receptors come from a woman between 25 and 40 years old with Graves' hyperthyroidism that later progressed to Graves' ophthalmopathy.

This clonotype occurred a few times. One junction end disagrees with the germline gene, perhaps due to a read error. The genes are TRBV14 and TRBJ1-1; D remains unclear. CDR3 size: 13 residues. The V gene's germline CDR1 is SGHDN and CDR2 FVKESK. The CDR3 DNA is TGTGCCAGCAGCCAAGGGGCGGGCCCTGAAGCTCTCTTT. It yields the protein CASSQGAGPEALF.

There are many counts of this clonotype. This chain connects TRBV9 to TRBJ2-3, with a possible D match to TRBD2 (5 bases). The V and J ends lost 0 bases and 1 base respectively, with 9 bases between them. CDR1 is SGDLS and CDR2 is YYNGEE in the germline V gene. The CDR3 spans 15 residues. The CDR3 loop reads CASSVDVRGTDTQYF. In nucleotides, the CDR3 is TGTGCCAGCAGCGTAGATGTGCGGGGCACAGATACGCAGTATTTT.

This clonotype came up many times. CDR3 DNA sequence: TGCAGCGTTGAAGAGGTTGGCAGGGGTGGAAGTGAGCAGTTCTTC. Translated, it gives CSVEEVGRGGSEQFF. The J gene is TRBJ2-1, the V gene TRBV29-1, with TRBD1 as a possible D gene (6 bases). V was cut by 0 bases and J by 9 bases, with 18 bases left in between. CDR1 and CDR2 from the germline V gene are SQVTM and ANQGSEA. The CDR3 has 15 residues.

This clonotype has at least ten counts. The J gene is TRBJ1-2, the V gene TRBV7-9; no firm D call. This CDR3 region has 16 residues. CDR1 is SEHNR and CDR2 is FQNEAQ in the germline V gene (reference sequence). Trimming removed 4 bases from V and 0 bases from J, with 15 bases in between. CDR3 in DNA: TGTGCCAGCAGCTCATACTCAGGAGATGCTAACTATGGCTACACCTTC. Translated, it gives CASSSYSGDANYGYTF.

The chain joins TRBV30 to TRBJ2-2; D is ambiguous. Germline assignment: CDR1 GTSNPN and CDR2 SVGIG (reference sequence). Trimming cost V 0 bases and J 6 bases, with 5 bases left between them. The length of the CDR3 is 12 residues. For the CDR3, the DNA is TGTGCCTGGAGTGTTGGGCCCGGGGAGCTGTTTTTT. Its protein is CAWSVGPGELFF.

This clonotype has a count of ten or more. Here the CDR3 DNA reads TGTGCCAGCAGCCATACGGCCGGCGAGCAGTACTTC. Its translation is CASSHTAGEQYF. The chain recombines TRBV7-2 with TRBJ2-7; no reliable D call. CDR1 and CDR2 from the germline V gene are SGHTA and FQGNSA. The length of the CDR3 is 12 residues. With 5 bases removed from V and 6 bases from J, the gap between germline ends came to 11 bases.

About this clonotype: A read error may account for a junction end that differs from germline. The J gene is TRBJ2-3, the V gene TRBV6-5, with no clear D. This CDR3 has 12 amino acids. Germline loops: CDR1 MNHEY, CDR2 SVGAGI. The CDR3 here is CASSSLADTRYF. CDR3 coding DNA: TGTGCCAGCAGTTCGTTGGCAGATACGCGGTATTTT.

This chain joins TRBV30 and TRBJ2-2; 8 nucleotides align to TRBD1. CDR3 length equals 17 residues. Germline CDR1 and CDR2: GTSNPN and SVGIG (reference sequence). V shed 5 bases and J 5 bases; nucleotides not matched to a gene: 16. The CDR3 loop is CAWVISPGTGLTGELFF. The CDR3 bases are TGTGCCTGGGTAATCTCCCCCGGGACAGGCCTTACCGGGGAGCTGTTTTTT. The variable domain in full, with the rest retrieved from reference TRBV30 and TRBJ2-2, is SQTIHQWPATLVQPVGSPLSLECTVEGTSNPNLYWYRQAAGRGLQLLFYSVGIGQISSEVPQNLSASRPQDRQFILSSKKLLLSDSGFYLCAWVISPGTGLTGELFFGEGSRLTVL.

This clonotype was picked up many times. The chain links TRBV18 to TRBJ2-5; TRBD1 agrees at 10 bases. The CDR3 extends over 16 amino acids. Trimming took 3 bases from V and 5 from J; bases not matched to a gene: 9. Looked up from germline, CDR1 is KGHSH and CDR2 is LQKENI. The CDR3 loop is CASSPPRDRGGETQYF. The CDR3 DNA sequence: TGTGCCAGCTCACCCCCGCGGGACAGGGGAGGCGAGACCCAGTACTTC.

V and J are TRBV29-1 and TRBJ2-3, with 7 bases identical to TRBD1. After removal of 1 base from V and 3 bases from J, the junction contained 10 bases not matched to a gene. Germline-derived CDR1 and CDR2 are SQVTM and ANQGSEA. The CDR3 consists of 16 residues. CDR3 region: CSVEAETGLVTDTQYF. The CDR3 region has the DNA TGCAGCGTTGAAGCCGAGACAGGGTTGGTAACAGATACGCAGTATTTT.

This clonotype was observed many times. The chain employs TRBV29-1 and TRBJ2-5; 11 bases agree with TRBD2. Trimming took 0 bases from V and 6 from J; bases not matched to a gene: 9. The CDR3 spans 16 residues. The germline V gene encodes CDR1 SQVTM and CDR2 ANQGSEA. This CDR3 reads CSVEDRKTSGTKTQYF. CDR3 nucleotides: TGCAGCGTTGAAGATCGGAAGACTAGCGGGACAAAGACCCAGTACTTC. Together with reference TRBV29-1 and TRBJ2-5, the CDR3 gives the full variable domain: SAVISQKPSRDICQRGTSLTIQCQVDSQVTMMFWYRQQPGQSLTLIATANQGSEATYESGFVIDKFPISRPNLTFSTLTVSNMSPEDSSIYLCSVEDRKTSGTKTQYFGPGTRLLVL.

This chain joins TRBV5-8 and TRBJ1-2, with D uncertain. There are 15 residues in the CDR3. The ends were cut back, 4 bases at V and 8 bases at J, with 21 bases in the middle. Germline V gene data show CDR1 as SGHTS and CDR2 as YDEGEE. The CDR3 is CASSPLSSRFGGYTF. In DNA, the CDR3 is TGTGCCAGCAGCCCTCTGTCCTCCCGGTTCGGGGGCTACACCTTC.

Concerning this clonotype itself: A much larger clone differs by one base, so this may be a read error. This chain links TRBV5-6 with TRBJ2-1; no clear D gene. V was shortened by 5 bases and J by 4 bases, with 7 bases between the two germline ends. The CDR3 is made up of 12 amino acids. Germline V gene data show CDR1 as SGHDT and CDR2 as YYEEEE. The CDR3 reads CASSLKYNEQFF. The CDR3 nucleotides are TGTGCCAGCAGTTTAAAGTACAATGAGCAGTTCTTC. The full variable domain, rest sourced from reference TRBV5-6 and TRBJ2-1, is DAGVTQSPTHLIKTRGQQVTLRCSPKSGHDTVSWYQQALGQGPQFIFQYYEEEERQRGNFPDRFSGHQFPNYSSELNVNALLLGDSALYLCASSLKYNEQFFGPGTRLTVL.

This clonotype appeared many times. The gene calls are TRBV28 and TRBJ1-1; no definite D call. The CDR3 consists of 12 residues. Germline CDR1 reads MDHEN; CDR2 reads SYDVKM. V dropped 6 bases and J dropped 4 bases, with 9 bases sitting between them. The CDR3 sequence is CASSIVVTEAFF. CDR3 DNA sequence: TGTGCCAGCAGCATAGTGGTCACTGAAGCTTTCTTT.

In this sample, this clonotype turned up many times. The J gene is TRBJ1-1, the V gene TRBV19; 12 bases agree with TRBD1. CDR3 size: 16 residues. The V segment lost 1 base and the J segment 5 bases; nucleotides outside the gene matches: 5. In germline, CDR1 is LNHDA, CDR2 SQIVND (reference sequence). The CDR3 loop is CASSIAWDRGRTEAFF. DNA for the CDR3: TGTGCCAGTAGTATAGCCTGGGACAGGGGGCGAACTGAAGCTTTCTTT.

The chain recombines TRBV20-1 with TRBJ2-7, with D perhaps matching TRBD2 (6 bases). CDR1 and CDR2 from the germline V gene are DFQATT and SNEGSKA (reference sequence). CDR3 size: 12 residues. The V end was cut by 3 bases, the J end by 2 bases, with 8 bases between. The CDR3, as DNA: TGCAGTGCTAGGGGCGGGACCTACGAGCAGTACTTC. Translation gives CSARGGTYEQYF.

This clonotype was counted many times. The V and J genes are TRBV7-2 and TRBJ2-7, with 7 positions matching TRBD2. V shed 3 bases, J shed 2 bases, and the junction held 4 bases outside the gene matches. The CDR3 contains 14 residues. Per germline, CDR1 SGHTA and CDR2 FQGNSA. The CDR3 coding sequence is TGTGCCAGCAGCTTCACTGGGACTACCTACGAGCAGTACTTC. Amino acid sequence: CASSFTGTTYEQYF. The complete variable domain, with remaining parts taken from reference TRBV7-2 and TRBJ2-7, reads GAGVSQSPSNKVTEKGKDVELRCDPISGHTALYWYRQSLGQGLEFLIYFQGNSAPDKSGLPSDRFSAERTGGSVSTLTIQRTQQEDSAVYLCASSFTGTTYEQYFGPGTRLTVT.

There are many counts of this clonotype. V and J are TRBV12-3 or TRBV12-4 and TRBJ2-3, with D possibly TRBD2 on 5 matching bases. This CDR3 has 16 amino acids. V was cut by 6 bases and J by 1 base, with 17 bases left in between. The CDR3 nucleotides read TGTGCCAGCAGCCTAAAGGCTAGCTGGGGCACAGATACGCAGTATTTT. Translation: CASSLKASWGTDTQYF.

This clonotype has a count of ten or more. The gene calls are TRBV11-3 and TRBJ1-1; D call uncertain. The length of the CDR3 is 13 residues. Deletions cut 3 bases from V and 2 bases from J, with 7 bases between. Germline-derived CDR1 and CDR2 are SGHNT and YENEEA. CDR3 sequence (DNA): TGTGCCAGCAGCTTTCCGGGTAACACTGAAGCTTTCTTT. As protein: CASSFPGNTEAFF.

This clonotype was found many times. The V and J genes are TRBV3-1 and TRBJ2-1; unclear D gene. The V end was cut by 3 bases, the J end by 1 base, with 10 bases between. The CDR3 runs to 15 residues. CDR1 is LGHDT and CDR2 is YNNKEL in the germline V gene (reference sequence). This CDR3 reads CASSQSDFSYNEQFF. For the CDR3, the DNA is TGTGCCAGCAGCCAGTCGGATTTTTCCTACAATGAGCAGTTCTTC.

This clonotype was found many times. This chain connects TRBV30 to TRBJ2-5, with unresolved D. V lost 0 bases and J lost 5, with 16 bases in between. The CDR3 has 15 amino acids. The V gene's germline CDR1 is GTSNPN and CDR2 SVGIG (reference sequence). CDR3 DNA: TGTGCCTGGAGTGTACATTCAAGCCTGGGGGAGACCCAGTACTTC. It codes for CAWSVHSSLGETQYF.

On this clonotype: One base away lies a much larger clone, so this may be a sequencing read error. This chain uses TRBV14 with TRBJ2-7; no clear D gene. This CDR3 spans 12 amino acids. Germline V gives CDR1 SGHDN, CDR2 FVKESK. The CDR3 protein is CASSQFAYERYF. Here the CDR3 DNA reads TGTGCCAGCAGCCAGTTCGCCTACGAGCGGTACTTC.

J is TRBJ1-5 and V is TRBV19; TRBD1 might be the D (5 bases). The CDR3 length is 18 residues. CDR1 and CDR2 from the germline V gene are LNHDA and SQIVND (reference sequence). Trimming removed 3 bases at V and 2 bases at J, with 20 bases between. DNA of the CDR3: TGTGCCAGTAGTATCGACAGCTATCTAGCGGGGGGCAATCAGCCCCAGCATTTT. This encodes CASSIDSYLAGGNQPQHF.

At least ten counts were recorded for this clonotype. The V call is TRBV6-1, the J call TRBJ2-2; D uncertain. Germline CDR1 reads MNHNS; CDR2 reads SASEGT. The CDR3 consists of 13 residues. Between the trimmed V and J ends, which lost 3 bases and 8 bases, there was a span of 10 bases. In nucleotides, the CDR3 is TGTGCCAGCAGTGAGGGCACTTTGGGGGAGCTGTTTTTT. It translates to CASSEGTLGELFF.

Only a few counts were recorded for this clonotype. V is TRBV19 and J is TRBJ2-3; 11 bases are shared with TRBD2. From germline, CDR1 is LNHDA and CDR2 SQIVND (reference sequence). This CDR3 spans 15 amino acids. V lost 5 bases, J lost 3 bases, and 4 bases stayed unmatched. CDR3 residues: CASSSTSGMTDTQYF. Written as DNA, the CDR3 is TGTGCCAGTAGTTCGACTAGCGGGATGACAGATACGCAGTATTTT.

Ten or more counts support this clonotype. This chain joins TRBV6-1 and TRBJ1-5, with D hard to call. Germline CDR1 is MNHNS and CDR2 is SASEGT. The CDR3 extends over 16 amino acids. Trimming shortened V by 6 bases and J by 1 base, and 16 bases separated the two germline ends. In DNA, the CDR3 is TGTGCCAGCAGGGAACAAGGCACGGTCAGCAATCAGCCCCAGCATTTT. It is translated as CASREQGTVSNQPQHF.

V is TRBV7-9 and J is TRBJ2-3; 11 bases are a match to TRBD2. Germline V gives CDR1 SEHNR, CDR2 FQNEAQ (reference sequence). The CDR3 extends over 17 amino acids. V lost 7 bases and J lost 4; bases outside the gene matches: 13. CDR3 in DNA: TGTGCCAGCAATGCCCCGCTAGCGGGAGGAGGCGCAGATACGCAGTATTTT. Encoded protein: CASNAPLAGGGADTQYF.

This clonotype has at least ten counts. The chain joins TRBV11-2 to TRBJ1-4, with D maybe TRBD1 (5 bases). CDR1 is SGHAT, CDR2 FQNNGV, per germline. The CDR3 is made up of 15 amino acids. Deletions cut 5 bases from V and 7 bases from J, with 17 bases between. CDR3 sequence: CASSLIGQGGEKLFF. CDR3 in DNA: TGTGCCAGCAGCCTAATAGGGCAGGGAGGTGAAAAACTGTTTTTT.

The chain employs TRBV14 and TRBJ1-4; 8 nucleotides line up with TRBD1. The germline V gene has CDR1 SGHDN and CDR2 FVKESK. This CDR3 spans 15 amino acids. The J segment lost 8 bases and the V segment lost 0 bases, leaving 5 bases of the junction unmatched. The CDR3 loop reads CASSQDRGRSEKLFF. The DNA of the CDR3 is TGTGCCAGCAGCCAAGACAGGGGGCGCAGCGAAAAACTGTTTTTT.

The chain links TRBV6-5 to TRBJ2-3, with 13 bases lining up with TRBD2. Trimming cost V 3 bases and J 4 bases; bases outside gene matches: 7. The CDR3 has 17 amino acids. Germline assignment: CDR1 MNHEY and CDR2 SVGAGI. CDR3 sequence reads: CASSYRGLAGAADTQYF. The CDR3 DNA sequence: TGTGCCAGCAGTTATCGCGGACTAGCGGGAGCTGCAGATACGCAGTATTTT.